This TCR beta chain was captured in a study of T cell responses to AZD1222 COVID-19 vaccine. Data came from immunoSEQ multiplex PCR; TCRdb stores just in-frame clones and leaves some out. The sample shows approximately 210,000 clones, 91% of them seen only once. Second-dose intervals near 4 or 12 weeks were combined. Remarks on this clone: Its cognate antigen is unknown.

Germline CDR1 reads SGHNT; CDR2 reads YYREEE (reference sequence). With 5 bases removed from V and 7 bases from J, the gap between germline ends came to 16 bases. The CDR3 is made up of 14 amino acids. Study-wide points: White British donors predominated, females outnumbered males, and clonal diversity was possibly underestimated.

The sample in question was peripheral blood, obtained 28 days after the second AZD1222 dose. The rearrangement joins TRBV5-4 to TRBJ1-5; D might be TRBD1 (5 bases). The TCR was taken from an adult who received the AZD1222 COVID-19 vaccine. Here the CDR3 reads CASRRWGGRQPQHF. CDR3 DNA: TGTGCCAGCAGACGATGGGGGGGTCGCCAGCCCCAGCATTTT.